These 3 T cell receptor beta chains originate from one sample sequenced in a study of CD8 T cells in ankylosing spondylitis. These receptors are not linked to any known antigen. TCRdb re-called the 5' RACE reads through MiXCR, storing one row per CDR3 protein. The table lists about 540,000 distinct CDR3 sequences, roughly 13% of them singletons. Study-level results: In ankylosing spondylitis blood, a motif of roughly eight highly homologous TCR beta variants appeared characteristic.

Material: blood, either unsorted or a sorted T cell fraction (not recorded which). All receptors come from a male donor with ankylosing spondylitis.

The rearrangement uses TRBV29-1 and TRBJ1-1; D is unresolved. Trimming pared 0 bases from V and 5 bases from J, leaving 10 bases between. The CDR3 sequence is 13 residues long. Germline V lookup: CDR1 SQVTM, CDR2 ANQGSEA. The CDR3 reads CSVEEGPRTEAFF. As DNA, the CDR3 is TGCAGCGTTGAAGAAGGGCCGCGGACTGAAGCTTTCTTT.

The V and J genes are TRBV6-2 or TRBV6-3 and TRBJ2-5; 14 positions match TRBD2. CDR1 is MNHEY, CDR2 SVGEGT, per germline. This CDR3 has 14 amino acids. The J segment lost 4 bases and the V segment lost 10 bases, leaving 5 bases of the junction unmatched. The CDR3 here is CATKGLAGGETQYF. In nucleotides, the CDR3 is TGTGCCACCAAAGGACTAGCGGGAGGAGAGACCCAGTACTTC.

This chain uses TRBV7-9 with TRBJ2-7; D is unresolved. The CDR3 is 12 residues long. V was trimmed by 5 bases and J by 5 bases, leaving 10 bases between them. Germline V lookup: CDR1 SEHNR, CDR2 FQNEAQ (reference sequence). Here the CDR3 DNA reads TGTGCCAGCAGCCCGTACTCGAACGAGCAGTACTTC. It is translated as CASSPYSNEQYF.